These 25 T cell receptor beta chains were all obtained from the same sample, sequenced in a study of sequential checkpoint blockade in melanoma. Here immunoSEQ multiplex PCR was the method, and the copy in TCRdb shows in-frame clones only, minus some. The repertoire holds 25,000 to 35,000 clones, roughly nine tenths seen once, with 14% in the top ten. The sample's treatment: randomized to nivolumab then ipilimumab (arm A) or the reverse (arm B). The material sequenced was CD8+ T cells sorted from blood (inferred from file names), taken from a patient given nivolumab and ipilimumab in sequence. All receptors derive from a human donor with melanoma.

The V gene is TRBV9, the J gene TRBJ1-2, with a possible D match to TRBD1 (6 bases). Germline assignment: CDR1 SGDLS and CDR2 YYNGEE. V shed 1 base and J shed 8 bases, with 12 bases lying between them. The CDR3 is 13 amino acids. The CDR3 reads CASSVTRGWGYTF. The CDR3 DNA reads TGTGCCAGCAGCGTAACCAGGGGATGGGGCTACACCTTC.

The gene calls are TRBV4-2 and TRBJ1-4; 9 bases map to TRBD1. Germline V lookup: CDR1 LGHNA, CDR2 YNFKEQ. The CDR3 sequence is 15 residues long. V gave up 3 bases and J gave up 7 bases; unmatched junction bases: 6. The CDR3 nucleotides read TGTGCCAGCAGCCATCCCGGGACAGGGCGTGAAAAACTGTTTTTT. Its translation is CASSHPGTGREKLFF.

The chain combines TRBV7-9 with TRBJ1-1, with a possible D match to TRBD1 (5 bases). Trimming pared 5 bases from V and 1 base from J, leaving 20 bases between. The CDR3 contains 17 residues. Germline CDR1 SEHNR, CDR2 FQNEAQ (reference sequence). The CDR3 DNA reads as TGTGCCAGCAGCCCACCGGTGTACAGGACTAGGAACACTGAAGCTTTCTTT. As protein: CASSPPVYRTRNTEAFF.

The rearrangement uses TRBV6-6 and TRBJ2-5; TRBD1 matches 7 bases. Germline CDR1 is MNHNY and CDR2 is SVGAGI (reference sequence). The V and J ends lost 8 bases and 2 bases, in that order; junction bases with no gene match: 2. This CDR3 has 12 amino acids. The CDR3 DNA reads as TGTGCCAGCTTGGGACAGCAAGAGACCCAGTACTTC. Protein product: CASLGQQETQYF.

This clone was observed once. Here the CDR3 DNA reads TGTGCCAGCAGTTACCCCACGGGGGTTAGCAATCAGCCCCAGCATTTT. This translates into CASSYPTGVSNQPQHF. The chain is built from TRBV6-5 and TRBJ1-5, with D perhaps TRBD1 (5 bases). The CDR3 loop spans 16 amino acids. The ends were cut back, 2 bases at V and 0 bases at J, with 11 bases in the middle. Germline CDR1 reads MNHEY; CDR2 reads SVGAGI.

The chain is built from TRBV2 and TRBJ2-7; D may be TRBD1 (5 bases). V shed 3 bases and J shed 0 bases, with 9 bases lying between them. The CDR3 extends over 14 amino acids. CDR1 SNHLY and CDR2 FYNNEI come from the germline V gene. CDR3 nucleotide sequence: TGTGCCAGCAGTGAGGGGCAGAGCTCCTACGAGCAGTACTTC. Amino acid sequence: CASSEGQSSYEQYF.

The chain is built from TRBV30 and TRBJ2-2; the match to TRBD2 covers 7 bases. Trimming at V came to 0 bases and at J to 3 bases, leaving 7 bases not matched to a gene. This CDR3 region has 16 residues. Germline CDR1 GTSNPN, CDR2 SVGIG (reference sequence). In DNA form, the CDR3 reads TGTGCCTGGAGTGTACGCGGGGGATGGGACACCGGGGAGCTGTTTTTT. Its protein product is CAWSVRGGWDTGELFF.

This clone appeared a few times. The chain combines TRBV6-4 with TRBJ1-1; D call uncertain. CDR1 and CDR2 from the germline V gene are MRHNA and SNTAGT. The CDR3 covers 10 residues. Trimming pared 8 bases from V and 4 bases from J, leaving 5 bases between. The CDR3, as DNA: TGTGCCAGCCCGGGCACTGAAGCTTTCTTT. Encoded protein: CASPGTEAFF.

This chain uses TRBV9 with TRBJ2-1; 9 bases align to TRBD2. Germline lookup yields CDR1 SGDLS and CDR2 YYNGEE. CDR3 size: 15 residues. The V segment lost 0 bases and the J segment 4 bases; nucleotides outside the gene matches: 2. DNA for the CDR3: TGTGCCAGCAGCGTAGTCCTAGCGGGGTACAATGAGCAGTTCTTC. This codes for CASSVVLAGYNEQFF. Combining the CDR3 with reference TRBV9 and TRBJ2-1 gives the whole variable domain DSGVTQTPKHLITATGQRVTLRCSPRSGDLSVYWYQQSLDQGLQFLIQYYNGEERAKGNILERFSAQQFPDLHSELNLSSLELGDSALYFCASSVVLAGYNEQFFGPGTRLTVL.

The chain is built from TRBV11-1 and TRBJ2-7; 9 bases map to TRBD2. This CDR3 spans 15 amino acids. Germline V gene data show CDR1 as SGHAT and CDR2 as FQDESV (reference sequence). V lost 5 bases to trimming and J lost 4 bases; unmatched junction nucleotides: 9. CDR3 coding DNA: TGTGCCAGCAGCCAAGGAGCGGGGGGCCTTTACGAGCAGTACGTC. This encodes CASSQGAGGLYEQYV.

The chain uses TRBV7-2 and TRBJ1-6; TRBD1 might be the D (5 bases). In germline, CDR1 is SGHTA, CDR2 FQGNSA. CDR3 length equals 16 residues. Trimming pared 1 base from V and 4 bases from J, leaving 11 bases between. The CDR3 region has the DNA TGTGCCAGCAGCTTAGATTGGGGGGATTATAATTCACCCCTCCACTTT. This gives the protein CASSLDWGDYNSPLHF.

The chain recombines TRBV4-2 with TRBJ1-5; D is undetermined. V lost 4 bases, J lost 0 bases, and 7 bases lay in between. The CDR3 extends over 14 amino acids. Germline CDR1 and CDR2: LGHNA and YNFKEQ. The CDR3 region has the DNA TGTGCCAGCAGCCCGGAGATTAGCAATCAGCCCCAGCATTTT. Translating gives CASSPEISNQPQHF.

The J gene is TRBJ2-6, the V gene TRBV13; D is unclear. V gave up 5 bases and J gave up 0 bases, with 5 bases separating them. Germline lookup yields CDR1 PRHDT and CDR2 FYEKMQ (reference sequence). CDR3 length equals 14 residues. CDR3 nucleotides: TGTGCCAGCAGCCCTAACTCTGGGGCCAACGTCCTGACTTTC. Amino acid sequence: CASSPNSGANVLTF.

V usage is TRBV6-4 and J usage is TRBJ1-1; TRBD1 is a possible D gene (5 bases). The V end lost 8 bases, the J end lost 3 bases, and 16 bases lay between the germline ends. CDR3 size: 14 residues. Germline V CDR1 and CDR2: MRHNA, SNTAGT. The CDR3 sequence: CASRYAGQHTEAFF. The CDR3 DNA reads as TGTGCCAGCCGGTATGCGGGGCAACACACTGAAGCTTTCTTT.

Regarding this clone: Other DNA sequences from this sample encode an identical CDR3 as well. This rearrangement joins TRBV5-6 to TRBJ2-7; weak D call: TRBD2 (6 bases). This CDR3 region has 14 residues. The V gene lost 0 bases and the J gene lost 7 bases, with 14 bases spanning the gap. Germline CDR1 reads SGHDT; CDR2 reads YYEEEE. The DNA of the CDR3 is TGTGCCAGCAGCTTGGGGTTACTAGCCGGGGAGCAGTACTTC. The encoded protein is CASSLGLLAGEQYF. Using reference TRBV5-6 and TRBJ2-7 for the parts outside the CDR3, the full variable domain is DAGVTQSPTHLIKTRGQQVTLRCSPKSGHDTVSWYQQALGQGPQFIFQYYEEEERQRGNFPDRFSGHQFPNYSSELNVNALLLGDSALYLCASSLGLLAGEQYFGPGTRLTVT.

The genes are TRBV4-1 and TRBJ2-5; the D gene is possibly TRBD2 (6 bases). V lost 0 bases to trimming and J lost 7 bases, with 15 bases between them. There are 15 residues in the CDR3. CDR1 and CDR2 from the germline V gene are MGHRA and YSYEKL. The CDR3: CASSQEWGGGVTQYF. CDR3 bases: TGCGCCAGCAGCCAAGAGTGGGGAGGTGGTGTGACCCAGTACTTC.

The V and J genes are TRBV2 and TRBJ1-1; D not certain. Trimming removed 7 bases from V and 7 bases from J, with 16 bases in between. CDR3 size: 13 residues. Germline V gene lookup returns CDR1 SNHLY and CDR2 FYNNEI. This CDR3 reads CASIAQLSGEAFF. The CDR3 DNA follows: TGTGCCAGCATTGCACAGTTGTCTGGTGAAGCTTTCTTT.

This clone was detected only once. V and J are TRBV28 and TRBJ2-7; 8 nucleotides match TRBD2. This CDR3 is built from 15 residues. V shed 1 base and J 4 bases; nucleotides not matched to a gene: 6. Germline CDR1 reads MDHEN; CDR2 reads SYDVKM. The CDR3 protein is CASSLYAGGTYEQYF. The DNA of the CDR3 is TGTGCCAGCAGTTTATACGCGGGAGGAACTTACGAGCAGTACTTC.

This clone was seen a single time. The chain links TRBV9 to TRBJ2-5; 10 positions match TRBD1. The DNA end is a closer match to TRBJ2-7, so the J assignment may be wrong. This CDR3 spans 16 amino acids. Germline lookup yields CDR1 SGDLS and CDR2 YYNGEE. This chain's CDR3 is CASSLSGQGSRGEQYF. DNA of the CDR3: TGTGCCAGCAGCCTTTCGGGACAGGGGTCGAGGGGCGAGCAGTACTTC.

The genes are TRBV7-2 and TRBJ1-6; weak D call: TRBD1 (6 bases). Germline CDR1 SGHTA, CDR2 FQGNSA. Between the trimmed V and J ends, which lost 0 bases and 1 base, there was a span of 22 bases. This CDR3 region has 21 residues. The CDR3, as DNA: TGTGCCAGCAGCTTAGCGATGAATGGGACACAGAAAGAGTCCTATAATTCACCCCTCCACTTT. As protein: CASSLAMNGTQKESYNSPLHF.

This chain joins TRBV9 and TRBJ2-7; 7 bases map to TRBD1. The CDR3 has 15 amino acids. Germline values: CDR1 SGDLS, CDR2 YYNGEE. Germline trimming cut 0 bases from V and 4 bases from J; bases unmatched to any gene: 7. The CDR3: CASSVGQGFGYEQYF. In DNA, the CDR3 is TGTGCCAGCAGCGTAGGACAGGGCTTCGGGTACGAGCAGTACTTC.

The V and J genes are TRBV5-6 and TRBJ2-7, with D perhaps TRBD2 (5 bases). V was trimmed by 0 bases and J by 3 bases, leaving 7 bases between them. CDR1 is SGHDT, CDR2 YYEEEE, per germline. This CDR3 region has 13 residues. Here the CDR3 DNA reads TGTGCCAGCAGCTTGGGACTATTCTACGAGCAGTACTTC. As protein: CASSLGLFYEQYF.

The J gene is TRBJ2-1, the V gene TRBV27; 10 bases fit TRBD1. Germline-derived CDR1 and CDR2 are MNHEY and SMNVEV (reference sequence). V was clipped by 3 bases and J by 8 bases; unmatched bases: 4. The length of the CDR3 is 14 residues. The CDR3, as DNA: TGTGCCAGCAGTTTGGGACAGGGGCTCTATGAGCAGTTCTTC. The encoded protein is CASSLGQGLYEQFF.

The CDR3 here is CASSVGAGLSYEQYF. CDR3 DNA sequence: TGTGCCAGCAGCGTAGGGGCAGGCCTCTCCTACGAGCAGTACTTC. The chain recombines TRBV9 with TRBJ2-7, with D hard to call. This CDR3 spans 15 amino acids. Germline-derived CDR1 and CDR2 are SGDLS and YYNGEE. V lost 0 bases to trimming and J lost 0 bases, with 10 bases between them.

This clone is medium-sized within its sample. The V call is TRBV28, the J call TRBJ1-6; TRBD1 agrees at 10 bases. This CDR3 is built from 15 residues. Germline V gene sequence: CDR1 MDHEN, CDR2 SYDVKM. The junction had 5 bases not matched to a gene; V was cut back by 3 bases and J by 9 bases. The CDR3 DNA reads TGTGCCAGCAGTTTTGGGGGACAGGGGACTTCACCCCTCCACTTT. Translation gives CASSFGGQGTSPLHF.